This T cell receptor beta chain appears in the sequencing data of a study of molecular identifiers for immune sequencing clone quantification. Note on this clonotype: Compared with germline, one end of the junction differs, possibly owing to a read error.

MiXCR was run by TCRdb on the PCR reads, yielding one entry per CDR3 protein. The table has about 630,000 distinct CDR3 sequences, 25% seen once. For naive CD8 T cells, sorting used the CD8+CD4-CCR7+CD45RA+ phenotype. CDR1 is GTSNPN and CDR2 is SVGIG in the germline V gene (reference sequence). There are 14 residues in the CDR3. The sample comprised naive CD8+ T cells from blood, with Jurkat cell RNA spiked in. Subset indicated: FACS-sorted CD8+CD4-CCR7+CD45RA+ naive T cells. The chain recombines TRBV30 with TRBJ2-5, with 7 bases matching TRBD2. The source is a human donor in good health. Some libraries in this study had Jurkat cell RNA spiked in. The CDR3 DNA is TGTGCCTGGAGTAGCCGGCGGGGGTTAGAGCCCCAGTACTTC. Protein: CAWSSRRGLEPQYF. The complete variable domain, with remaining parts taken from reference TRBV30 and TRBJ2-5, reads SQTIHQWPATLVQPVGSPLSLECTVEGTSNPNLYWYRQAAGRGLQLLFYSVGIGQISSEVPQNLSASRPQDRQFILSSKKLLLSDSGFYLCAWSSRRGLEPQYFGPGTRLLVL.